This TCR beta chain was documented in a study of blood T cell repertoires in COVID-19. Here immunoSEQ multiplex PCR was the method, and the copy in TCRdb shows in-frame clones only, minus some. The sample has 200,000 or so clones, roughly 80% seen once. This CDR3 has 15 residues. The trim removed 5 bases at V and 5 bases at J, leaving 7 bases unmatched. CDR1 is SGHTA, CDR2 FQGTGA, per germline. In its sample, this clone was seen once. The source material was peripheral blood. The sequence was collected from a woman aged 25 to 45 with acute or convalescent COVID-19. This chain connects TRBV7-3 to TRBJ2-3; 10 nucleotides agree with TRBD2. CDR3 DNA sequence: TGTGCCAGCAGCCTTAGCGGGGGGAAGGTAGATACGCAGTATTTT. Amino acid sequence: CASSLSGGKVDTQYF.